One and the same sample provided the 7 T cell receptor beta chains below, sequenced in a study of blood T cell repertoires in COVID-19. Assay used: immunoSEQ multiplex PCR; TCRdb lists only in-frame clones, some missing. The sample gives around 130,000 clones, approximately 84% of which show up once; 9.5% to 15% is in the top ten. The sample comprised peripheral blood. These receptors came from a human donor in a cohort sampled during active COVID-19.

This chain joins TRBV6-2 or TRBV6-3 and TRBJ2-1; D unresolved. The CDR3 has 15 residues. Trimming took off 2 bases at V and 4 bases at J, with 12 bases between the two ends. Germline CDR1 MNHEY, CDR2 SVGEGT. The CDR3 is CASSYEQIPYNEQFF. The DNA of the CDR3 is TGTGCCAGCAGTTACGAACAGATCCCTTACAATGAGCAGTTCTTC.

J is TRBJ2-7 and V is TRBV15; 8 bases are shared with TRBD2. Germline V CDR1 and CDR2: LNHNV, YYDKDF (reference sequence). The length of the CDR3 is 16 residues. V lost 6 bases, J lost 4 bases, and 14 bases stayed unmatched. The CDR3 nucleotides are TGTGCCACCAGTGCTACCTTAAGCGGGGGATGGTACGAGCAGTACTTC. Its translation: CATSATLSGGWYEQYF.

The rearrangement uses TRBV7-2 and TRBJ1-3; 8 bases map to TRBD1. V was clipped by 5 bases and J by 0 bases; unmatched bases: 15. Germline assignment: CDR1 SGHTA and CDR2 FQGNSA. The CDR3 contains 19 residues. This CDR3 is CASSPFRSGQGFSGNTIYF. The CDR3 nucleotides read TGTGCCAGCAGCCCATTTCGGTCCGGACAGGGATTCTCTGGAAACACCATATATTTT.

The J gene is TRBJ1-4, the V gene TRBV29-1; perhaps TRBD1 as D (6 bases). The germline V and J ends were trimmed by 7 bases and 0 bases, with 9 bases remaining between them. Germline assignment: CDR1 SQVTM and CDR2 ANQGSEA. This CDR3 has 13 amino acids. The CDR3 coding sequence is TGCAGCGGCACAGGGTCAACTAATGAAAAACTGTTTTTT. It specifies CSGTGSTNEKLFF.

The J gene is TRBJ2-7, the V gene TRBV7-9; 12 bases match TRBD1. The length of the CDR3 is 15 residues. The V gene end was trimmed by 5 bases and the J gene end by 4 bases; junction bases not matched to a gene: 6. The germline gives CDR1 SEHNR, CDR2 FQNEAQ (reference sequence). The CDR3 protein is CASSVAGQGAYEQYF. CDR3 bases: TGTGCCAGCAGCGTCGCGGGACAGGGGGCTTACGAGCAGTACTTC.

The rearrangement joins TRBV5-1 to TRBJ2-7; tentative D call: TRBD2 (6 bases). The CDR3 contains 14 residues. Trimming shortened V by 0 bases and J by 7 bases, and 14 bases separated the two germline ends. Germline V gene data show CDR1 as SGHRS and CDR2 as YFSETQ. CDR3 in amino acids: CASSLAPGAGEQYF. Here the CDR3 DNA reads TGCGCCAGCAGCTTGGCCCCTGGGGCGGGGGAGCAGTACTTC.

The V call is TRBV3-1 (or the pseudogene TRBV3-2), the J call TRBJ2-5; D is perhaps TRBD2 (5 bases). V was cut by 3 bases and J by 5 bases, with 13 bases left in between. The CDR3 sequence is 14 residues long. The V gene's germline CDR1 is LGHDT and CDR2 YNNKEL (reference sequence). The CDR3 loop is CASSHRPRAETQYF. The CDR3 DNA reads TGTGCCAGCAGCCATAGGCCGAGGGCTGAGACCCAGTACTTC.